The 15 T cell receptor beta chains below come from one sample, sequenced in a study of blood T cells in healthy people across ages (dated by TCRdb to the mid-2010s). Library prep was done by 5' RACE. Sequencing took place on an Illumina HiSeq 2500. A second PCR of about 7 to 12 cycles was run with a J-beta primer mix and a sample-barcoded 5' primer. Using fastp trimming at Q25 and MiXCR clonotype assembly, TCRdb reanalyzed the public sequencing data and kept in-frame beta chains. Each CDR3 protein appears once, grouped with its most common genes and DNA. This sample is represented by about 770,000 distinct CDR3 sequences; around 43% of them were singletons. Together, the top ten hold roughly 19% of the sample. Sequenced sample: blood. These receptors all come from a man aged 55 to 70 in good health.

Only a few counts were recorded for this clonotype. CDR3 sequence: CASSRGLAAQETQYF. DNA for the CDR3: TGCGCCAGCAGCCGGGGACTAGCGGCACAAGAGACCCAGTACTTC. The chain links TRBV4-1 to TRBJ2-5; 11 positions match TRBD2. Germline CDR1 MGHRA, CDR2 YSYEKL. V lost 4 bases to trimming and J lost 2 bases; unmatched junction nucleotides: 3. The length of the CDR3 is 15 residues.

CDR3 region: CASSLAGLAEYF. CDR3 sequence (DNA): TGTGCCAGCAGTTTAGCGGGACTAGCGGAGTATTTT. The rearrangement uses TRBV12-3 or TRBV12-4 and TRBJ2-3; 11 positions agree with TRBD2. V shed 0 bases and J 13 bases; nucleotides not matched to a gene: 0. CDR3 length: 12 residues.

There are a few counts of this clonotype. The CDR3 here is CASSYRGGEQFF. The CDR3 nucleotides read TGTGCCAGCAGTTACAGGGGGGGTGAGCAGTTCTTC. The chain employs TRBV6-6 and TRBJ2-1; D is possibly TRBD2 (7 bases). The CDR3 runs 12 residues. The germline gives CDR1 MNHNY, CDR2 SVGAGI (reference sequence). Trimming left V 2 bases short and J 9 bases short, with 8 bases between.

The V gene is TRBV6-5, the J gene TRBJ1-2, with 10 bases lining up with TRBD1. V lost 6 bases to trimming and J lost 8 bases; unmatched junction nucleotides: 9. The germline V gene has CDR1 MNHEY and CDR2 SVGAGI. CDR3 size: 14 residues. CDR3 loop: CASRPTGTGVGYTF. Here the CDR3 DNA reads TGTGCCAGCAGGCCGACCGGGACAGGGGTAGGCTACACCTTC.

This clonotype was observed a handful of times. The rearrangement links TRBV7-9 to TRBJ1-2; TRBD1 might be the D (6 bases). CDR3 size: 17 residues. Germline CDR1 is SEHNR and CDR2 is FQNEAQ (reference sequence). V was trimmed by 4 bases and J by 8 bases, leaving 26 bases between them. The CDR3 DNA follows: TGTGCCAGCAGCTCCCAACAGGGTCTTGAGGCACTGCGGGGCTACACCTTC. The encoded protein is CASSSQQGLEALRGYTF.

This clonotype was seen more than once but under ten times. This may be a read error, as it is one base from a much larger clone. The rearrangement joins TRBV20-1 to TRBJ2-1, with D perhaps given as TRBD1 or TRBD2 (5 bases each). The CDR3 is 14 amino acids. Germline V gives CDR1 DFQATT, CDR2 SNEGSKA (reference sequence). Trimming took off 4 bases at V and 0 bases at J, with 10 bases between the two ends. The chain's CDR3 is CSANYGGSYNEQFF. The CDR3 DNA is TGCAGTGCTAACTATGGGGGCTCCTACAATGAGCAGTTCTTC.

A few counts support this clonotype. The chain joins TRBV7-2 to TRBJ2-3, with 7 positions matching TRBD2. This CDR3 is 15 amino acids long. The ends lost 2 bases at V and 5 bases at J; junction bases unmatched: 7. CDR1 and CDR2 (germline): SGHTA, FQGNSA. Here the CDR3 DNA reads TGTGCCAGCAGCTTATTGACTAGCAAGAGAGATACGCAGTATTTT. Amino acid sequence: CASSLLTSKRDTQYF.

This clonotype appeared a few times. CDR3 residues: CASRKQGYGEQFF. Here the CDR3 DNA reads TGTGCCAGCAGAAAACAGGGGTACGGTGAGCAGTTCTTC. The chain has TRBV12-3 or TRBV12-4 and TRBJ2-1; 7 bases match TRBD1. The CDR3 extends over 13 amino acids. Unmatched junction bases numbered 8, after V lost 6 bases and J lost 9 bases.

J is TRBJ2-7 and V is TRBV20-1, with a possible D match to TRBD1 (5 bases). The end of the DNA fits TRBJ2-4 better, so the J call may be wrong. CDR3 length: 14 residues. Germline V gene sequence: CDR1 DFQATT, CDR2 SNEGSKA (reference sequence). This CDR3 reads CSARGATDLNIQYF. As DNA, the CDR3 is TGCAGTGCTAGAGGAGCGACAGACCTAAACATTCAGTACTTC.

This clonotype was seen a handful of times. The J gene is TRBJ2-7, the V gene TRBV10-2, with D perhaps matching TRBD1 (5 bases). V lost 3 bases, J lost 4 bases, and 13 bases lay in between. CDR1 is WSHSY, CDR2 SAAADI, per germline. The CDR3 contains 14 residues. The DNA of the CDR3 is TGCGCCAGCAGTGAAAAGGGGATGGGGTACGAGCAGTACTTC. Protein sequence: CASSEKGMGYEQYF.

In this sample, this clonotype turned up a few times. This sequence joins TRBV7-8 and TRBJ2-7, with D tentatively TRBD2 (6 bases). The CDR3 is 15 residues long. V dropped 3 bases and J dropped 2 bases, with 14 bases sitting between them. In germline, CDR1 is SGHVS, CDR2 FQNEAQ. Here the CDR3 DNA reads TGTGCCAGCAGCTTTGGGGGGACGGGGGCCTACGAGCAGTACTTC. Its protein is CASSFGGTGAYEQYF.

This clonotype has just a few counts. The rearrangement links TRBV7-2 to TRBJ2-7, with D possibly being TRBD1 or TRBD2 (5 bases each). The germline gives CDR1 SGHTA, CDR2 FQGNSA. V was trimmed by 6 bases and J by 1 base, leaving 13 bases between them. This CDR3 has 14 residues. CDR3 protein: CASRPGTDSYEQYF. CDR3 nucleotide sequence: TGTGCCAGCAGACCCGGGACGGATTCCTACGAGCAGTACTTC.

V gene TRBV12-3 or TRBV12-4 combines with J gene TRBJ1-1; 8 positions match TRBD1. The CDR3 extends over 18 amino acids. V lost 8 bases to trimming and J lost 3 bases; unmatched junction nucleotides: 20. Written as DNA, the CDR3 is TGTGCCAGCTTCGGGACAGGTCAAAATCTGGGGTTCCACACTGAAGCTTTCTTT. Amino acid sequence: CASFGTGQNLGFHTEAFF.

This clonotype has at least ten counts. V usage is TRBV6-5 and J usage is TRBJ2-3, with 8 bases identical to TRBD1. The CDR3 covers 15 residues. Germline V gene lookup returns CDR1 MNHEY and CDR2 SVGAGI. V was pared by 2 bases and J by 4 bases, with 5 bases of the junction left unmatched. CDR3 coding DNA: TGTGCCAGCAGTTACCAGGGGGCAATCGCAGATACGCAGTATTTT. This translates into CASSYQGAIADTQYF.

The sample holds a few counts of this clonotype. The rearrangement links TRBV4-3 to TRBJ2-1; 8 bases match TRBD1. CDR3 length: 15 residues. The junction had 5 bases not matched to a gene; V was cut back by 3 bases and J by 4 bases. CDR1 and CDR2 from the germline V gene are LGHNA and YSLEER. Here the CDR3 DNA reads TGCGCCAGCAGCCAGAGACAGGGGATTTACAATGAGCAGTTCTTC. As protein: CASSQRQGIYNEQFF.